The text below deals with one TCR beta chain. Other DNA sequences in this sample translate to the same CDR3. Generated by immunoSEQ multiplex PCR, the TCRdb table keeps only in-frame clones and is missing some. This table has roughly 200,000 clones, 82% appearing once. This specimen comes from a study of blood T cell repertoires in COVID-19. The source is a woman aged 80 or over with COVID-19, enrolled during active disease. The sample was peripheral blood.

The DNA of the CDR3 is TGTGCCAGCAGTTATTCGGACAGGGTTGACACTGAAGCTTTCTTT. It translates to CASSYSDRVDTEAFF. The gene calls are TRBV6-5 and TRBJ1-1; 8 bases fit TRBD1. The CDR3 is 15 residues long. The V gene's germline CDR1 is MNHEY and CDR2 SVGAGI. Trimming cost V 3 bases and J 3 bases; bases outside gene matches: 6.